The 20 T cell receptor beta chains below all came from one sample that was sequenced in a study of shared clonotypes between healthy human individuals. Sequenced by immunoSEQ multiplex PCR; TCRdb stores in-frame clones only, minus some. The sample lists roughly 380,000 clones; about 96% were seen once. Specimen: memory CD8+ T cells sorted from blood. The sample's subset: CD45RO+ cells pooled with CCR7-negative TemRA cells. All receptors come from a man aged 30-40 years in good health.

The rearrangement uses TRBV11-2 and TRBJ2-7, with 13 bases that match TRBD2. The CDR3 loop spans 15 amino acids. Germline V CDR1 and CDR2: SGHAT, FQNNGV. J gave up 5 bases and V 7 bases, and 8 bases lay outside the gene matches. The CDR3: CASNRPGLAGHEQYF. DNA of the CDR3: TGTGCCAGCAACCGGCCGGGACTAGCGGGACACGAGCAGTACTTC. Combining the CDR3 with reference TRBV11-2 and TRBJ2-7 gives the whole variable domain EAGVAQSPRYKIIEKRQSVAFWCNPISGHATLYWYQQILGQGPKLLIQFQNNGVVDDSQLPKDRFSAERLKGVDSTLKIQPAKLEDSAVYLCASNRPGLAGHEQYFGPGTRLTVT.

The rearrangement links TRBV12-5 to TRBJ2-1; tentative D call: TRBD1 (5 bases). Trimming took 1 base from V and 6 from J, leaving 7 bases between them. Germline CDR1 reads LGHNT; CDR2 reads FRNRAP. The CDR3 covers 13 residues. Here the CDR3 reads CASGLDRGNEQFF. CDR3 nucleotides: TGTGCTAGTGGTTTGGATAGGGGCAATGAGCAGTTCTTC.

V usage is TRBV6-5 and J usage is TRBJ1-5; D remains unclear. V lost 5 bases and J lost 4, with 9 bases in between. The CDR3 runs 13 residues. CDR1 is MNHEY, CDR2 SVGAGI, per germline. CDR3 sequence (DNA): TGTGCCAGCAGTCCCCACATGAATCAGCCCCAGCATTTT. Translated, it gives CASSPHMNQPQHF.

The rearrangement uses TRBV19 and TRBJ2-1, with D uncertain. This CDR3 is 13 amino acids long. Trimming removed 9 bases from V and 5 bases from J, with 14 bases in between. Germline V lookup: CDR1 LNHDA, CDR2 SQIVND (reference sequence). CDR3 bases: TGTGCCAGATCACCTAGTGCCAACAATGAGCAGTTCTTC. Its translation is CARSPSANNEQFF.

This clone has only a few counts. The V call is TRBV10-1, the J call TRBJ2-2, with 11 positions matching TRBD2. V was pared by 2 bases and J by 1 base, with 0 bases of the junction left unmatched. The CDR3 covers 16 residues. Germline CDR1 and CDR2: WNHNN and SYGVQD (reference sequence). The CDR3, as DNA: TGCGCCAGCAGTGAGGGGACTAGCGGGAACACCGGGGAGCTGTTTTTT. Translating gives CASSEGTSGNTGELFF.

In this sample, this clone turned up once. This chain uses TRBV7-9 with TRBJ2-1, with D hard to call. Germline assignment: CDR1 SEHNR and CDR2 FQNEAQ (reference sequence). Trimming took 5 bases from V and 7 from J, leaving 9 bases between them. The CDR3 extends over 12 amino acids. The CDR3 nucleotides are TGTGCCAGCAGCGGACGGTTTAATGAGCAGTTCTTC. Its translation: CASSGRFNEQFF.

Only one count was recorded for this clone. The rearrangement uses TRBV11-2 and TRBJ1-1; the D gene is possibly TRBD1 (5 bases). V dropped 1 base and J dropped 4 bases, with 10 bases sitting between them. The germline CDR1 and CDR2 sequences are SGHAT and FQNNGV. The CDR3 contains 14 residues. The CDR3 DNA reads TGTGCCAGCAGCTTAGCGGGGGGGACCACTGAAGCTTTCTTT. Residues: CASSLAGGTTEAFF.

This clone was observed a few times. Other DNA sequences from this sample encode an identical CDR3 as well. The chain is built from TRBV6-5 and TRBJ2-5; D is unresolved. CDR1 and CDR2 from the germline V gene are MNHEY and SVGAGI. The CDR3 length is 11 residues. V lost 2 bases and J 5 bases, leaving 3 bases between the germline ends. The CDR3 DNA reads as TGTGCCAGCAGTTACGGGGAGACCCAGTACTTC. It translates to CASSYGETQYF.

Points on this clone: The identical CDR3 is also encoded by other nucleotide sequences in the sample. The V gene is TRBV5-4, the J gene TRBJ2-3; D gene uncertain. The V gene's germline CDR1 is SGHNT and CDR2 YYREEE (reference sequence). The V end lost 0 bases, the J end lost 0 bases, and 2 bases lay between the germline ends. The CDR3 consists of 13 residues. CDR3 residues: CASSLDSTDTQYF. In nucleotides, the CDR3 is TGTGCCAGCAGCTTGGACAGCACAGATACGCAGTATTTT. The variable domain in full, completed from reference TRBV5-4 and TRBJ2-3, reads ETGVTQSPTHLIKTRGQQVTLRCSSQSGHNTVSWYQQALGQGPQFIFQYYREEENGRGNFPPRFSGLQFPNYSSELNVNALELDDSALYLCASSLDSTDTQYFGPGTRLTVL.

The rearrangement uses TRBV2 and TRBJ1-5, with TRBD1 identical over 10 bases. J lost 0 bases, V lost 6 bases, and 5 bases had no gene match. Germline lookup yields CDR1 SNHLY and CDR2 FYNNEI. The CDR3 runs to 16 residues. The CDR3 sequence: CASRVRDRGSNQPQHF. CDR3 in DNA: TGTGCCAGCAGGGTCCGGGACAGGGGTAGCAATCAGCCCCAGCATTTT.

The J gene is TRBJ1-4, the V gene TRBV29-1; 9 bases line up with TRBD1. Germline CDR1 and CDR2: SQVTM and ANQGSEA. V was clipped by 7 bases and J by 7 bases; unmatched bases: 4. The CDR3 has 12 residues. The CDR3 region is CSADRGGEKLFF. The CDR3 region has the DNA TGCAGCGCGGACAGGGGCGGTGAAAAACTGTTTTTT.

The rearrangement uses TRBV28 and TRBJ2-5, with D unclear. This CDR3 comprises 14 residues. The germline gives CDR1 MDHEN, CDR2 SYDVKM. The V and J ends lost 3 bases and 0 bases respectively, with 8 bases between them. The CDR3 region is CASSFWTNQETQYF. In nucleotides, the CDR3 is TGTGCCAGCAGTTTCTGGACGAACCAAGAGACCCAGTACTTC.

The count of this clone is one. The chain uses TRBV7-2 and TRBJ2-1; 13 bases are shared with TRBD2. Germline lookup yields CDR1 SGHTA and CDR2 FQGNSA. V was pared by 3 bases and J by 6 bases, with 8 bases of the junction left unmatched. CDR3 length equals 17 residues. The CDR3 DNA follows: TGTGCCAGCAGCTTCCCGGGACTAGCGGGAATTCGCAATGAGCAGTTCTTC. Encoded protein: CASSFPGLAGIRNEQFF.

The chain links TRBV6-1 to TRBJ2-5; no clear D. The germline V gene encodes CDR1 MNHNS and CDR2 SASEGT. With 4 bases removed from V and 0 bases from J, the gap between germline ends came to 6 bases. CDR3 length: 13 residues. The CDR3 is CASSVGYQETQYF. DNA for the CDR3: TGTGCCAGCAGTGTGGGCTACCAAGAGACCCAGTACTTC.

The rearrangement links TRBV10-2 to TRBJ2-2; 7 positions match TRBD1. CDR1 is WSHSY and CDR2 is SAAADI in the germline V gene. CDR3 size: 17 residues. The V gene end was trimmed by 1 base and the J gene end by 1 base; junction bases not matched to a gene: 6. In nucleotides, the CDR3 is TGCGCCAGCAGTGAGTTTTACAGGGGTGAGAACACCGGGGAGCTGTTTTTT. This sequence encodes CASSEFYRGENTGELFF.

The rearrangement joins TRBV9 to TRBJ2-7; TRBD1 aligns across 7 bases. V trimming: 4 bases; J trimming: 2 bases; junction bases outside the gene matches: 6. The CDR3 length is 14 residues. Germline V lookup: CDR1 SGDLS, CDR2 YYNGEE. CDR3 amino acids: CASSPPGQTYEQYF. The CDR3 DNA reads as TGTGCCAGCAGCCCGCCGGGACAGACCTACGAGCAGTACTTC.

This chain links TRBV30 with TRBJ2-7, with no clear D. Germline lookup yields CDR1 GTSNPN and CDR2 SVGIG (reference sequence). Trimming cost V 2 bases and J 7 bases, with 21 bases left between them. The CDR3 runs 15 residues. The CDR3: CAWSLGSRVLGEQYF. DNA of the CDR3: TGTGCCTGGAGTCTAGGTAGTAGGGTACTTGGGGAGCAGTACTTC. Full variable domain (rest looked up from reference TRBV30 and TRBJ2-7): SQTIHQWPATLVQPVGSPLSLECTVEGTSNPNLYWYRQAAGRGLQLLFYSVGIGQISSEVPQNLSASRPQDRQFILSSKKLLLSDSGFYLCAWSLGSRVLGEQYFGPGTRLTVT.

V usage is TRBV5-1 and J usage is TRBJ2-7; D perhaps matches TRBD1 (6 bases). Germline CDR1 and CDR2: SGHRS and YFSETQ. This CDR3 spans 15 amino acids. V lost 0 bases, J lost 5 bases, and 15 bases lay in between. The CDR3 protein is CASSLGCLGADEQYF. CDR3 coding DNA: TGCGCCAGCAGCTTGGGTTGTCTGGGGGCCGACGAGCAGTACTTC.

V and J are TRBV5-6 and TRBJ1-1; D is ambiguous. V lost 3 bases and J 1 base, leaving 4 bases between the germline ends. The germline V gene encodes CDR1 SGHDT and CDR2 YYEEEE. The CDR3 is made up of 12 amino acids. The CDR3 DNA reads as TGTGCCAGCAGCTCCCCGAACACTGAAGCTTTCTTT. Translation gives CASSSPNTEAFF.

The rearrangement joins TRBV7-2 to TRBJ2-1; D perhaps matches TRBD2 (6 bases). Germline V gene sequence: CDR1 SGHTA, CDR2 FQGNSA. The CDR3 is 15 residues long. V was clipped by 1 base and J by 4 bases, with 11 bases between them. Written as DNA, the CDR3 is TGTGCCAGCAGCTTAGTAGGCGGGGCGTACAATGAGCAGTTCTTC. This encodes CASSLVGGAYNEQFF.